Following are 20 T cell receptor beta chains from one sample sequenced in a study of blood T cell repertoires in COVID-19. Profiling relied on immunoSEQ multiplex PCR, and the TCRdb table lists in-frame clones only, not all of them. The table lists hundreds of thousands of clones, 80% to 90% of them singletons. The sample consisted of peripheral blood. The origin of the receptors is a man aged 35 to 55 with acute or convalescent COVID-19.

This clone was counted once. The chain links TRBV9 to TRBJ2-1; D not resolved. Trimming took 1 base from V and 8 from J, leaving 19 bases between them. This CDR3 has 16 amino acids. CDR1 is SGDLS and CDR2 is YYNGEE in the germline V gene. The CDR3, as DNA: TGTGCCAGCAGCGTAACCCTTGTAGTCCCAGAGGATGAGCAGTTCTTC. Its protein product is CASSVTLVVPEDEQFF.

The chain couples TRBV5-6 to TRBJ1-2; D may be TRBD1 (6 bases). The CDR3 sequence is 14 residues long. The germline V gene encodes CDR1 SGHDT and CDR2 YYEEEE. V was trimmed by 4 bases and J by 8 bases, leaving 18 bases between them. CDR3 in amino acids: CASSPPAGARGYTF. The CDR3 DNA is TGTGCCAGCAGCCCCCCCGCGGGGGCCAGGGGCTACACCTTC.

V and J are TRBV10-1 and TRBJ2-1, with TRBD1 as a possible D gene (5 bases). V shed 0 bases and J shed 5 bases, with 14 bases lying between them. From germline, CDR1 is WNHNN and CDR2 SYGVQD (reference sequence). CDR3 size: 16 residues. The CDR3 reads CASSESGARGHNEQFF. Here the CDR3 DNA reads TGCGCCAGCAGTGAGTCTGGGGCGAGAGGCCACAATGAGCAGTTCTTC.

The rearrangement joins TRBV15 to TRBJ1-1, with D possibly being TRBD1 (6 bases). V was shortened by 1 base and J by 1 base, with 10 bases between the two germline ends. Germline values: CDR1 LNHNV, CDR2 YYDKDF (reference sequence). The CDR3 runs 15 residues. Written as DNA, the CDR3 is TGTGCCACCAGCAGAGGGTCGACAGGGAACACTGAAGCTTTCTTT. This gives the protein CATSRGSTGNTEAFF.

This clone was detected only a few times. J is TRBJ1-1 and V is TRBV20-1, with D perhaps TRBD1 (5 bases). Between the trimmed V and J ends, which lost 3 bases and 3 bases, there was a span of 14 bases. The V gene's germline CDR1 is DFQATT and CDR2 SNEGSKA (reference sequence). This CDR3 has 14 amino acids. The CDR3 DNA is TGCAGTGCTAGTAGGGCTGGGGGGGACACTGAAGCTTTCTTT. It is translated as CSASRAGGDTEAFF.

Here the CDR3 DNA reads TGTGCCAGCAGTCTCTCGGACAGGGAGGAACAGTACTTC. Protein sequence: CASSLSDREEQYF. V and J are TRBV28 and TRBJ2-7; TRBD1 agrees at 8 bases. The CDR3 is made up of 13 amino acids. From germline, CDR1 is MDHEN and CDR2 SYDVKM. Trimming cost V 5 bases and J 10 bases; bases outside gene matches: 10.

The rearrangement joins TRBV10-3 to TRBJ2-5; D not certain. CDR1 is ENHRY and CDR2 is SYGVKD in the germline V gene. The CDR3 spans 13 residues. Trimming took 3 bases from V and 4 from J, leaving 9 bases between them. In DNA, the CDR3 is TGTGCCATCAGTGAAGATCGCGGAGAGACCCAGTACTTC. Protein: CAISEDRGETQYF.

V is TRBV6-2 or TRBV6-3 and J is TRBJ2-1; D may be TRBD2 (6 bases). CDR1 and CDR2 (germline): MNHEY, SVGEGT. V was cut by 4 bases and J by 9 bases, with 22 bases left in between. The CDR3 contains 16 residues. CDR3: CASSSPRARGEIEQFF. Written as DNA, the CDR3 is TGTGCCAGCAGTTCCCCCCGAGCCCGCGGGGAAATTGAGCAGTTCTTC.

On this clone itself: Other DNA sequences of this sample code for an identical CDR3. The CDR3 bases are TGTGCCAGCAGTACAGGACTAGCCGGGACAGATACGCAGTATTTT. Amino acid sequence: CASSTGLAGTDTQYF. V usage is TRBV5-4 and J usage is TRBJ2-3; 8 bases are a match to TRBD2. V shed 5 bases, J shed 3 bases, and the junction held 8 bases outside the gene matches. Per germline, CDR1 SGHNT and CDR2 YYREEE (reference sequence). This CDR3 is built from 15 residues.

The chain combines TRBV18 with TRBJ2-7; 8 bases align to TRBD1. This CDR3 region has 14 residues. V lost 6 bases, J lost 3 bases, and 7 bases stayed unmatched. From germline, CDR1 is KGHSH and CDR2 LQKENI. CDR3 DNA: TGTGCCAGCTCGAAAACAGGGGGTTACTACGAGCAGTACTTC. Its translation is CASSKTGGYYEQYF. Full variable domain (missing parts from reference TRBV18 and TRBJ2-7): NAGVMQNPRHLVRRRGQEARLRCSPMKGHSHVYWYRQLPEEGLKFMVYLQKENIIDESGMPKERFSAEFPKEGPSILRIQQVVRGDSAAYFCASSKTGGYYEQYFGPGTRLTVT.

V is TRBV9 and J is TRBJ2-1; 10 nucleotides agree with TRBD2. This CDR3 has 17 amino acids. Losses at the gene ends were 0 bases for V and 3 bases for J; bases not matched to a gene: 6. Germline V lookup: CDR1 SGDLS, CDR2 YYNGEE. CDR3 amino acids: CASSVAGGTSVYNEQFF. Written as DNA, the CDR3 is TGTGCCAGCAGCGTAGCGGGGGGGACTAGCGTCTACAATGAGCAGTTCTTC.

This chain uses TRBV6-2 or TRBV6-3 with TRBJ2-7; D is possibly TRBD2 (5 bases). The CDR3 has 14 residues. V lost 2 bases, J lost 3 bases, and 11 bases lay in between. From germline, CDR1 is MNHEY and CDR2 SVGEGT. As DNA, the CDR3 is TGTGCCAGCAGTTACGCGGGCCCGTACTACGAGCAGTACTTC. Translating it yields CASSYAGPYYEQYF.

CDR3 sequence: CASSQGSLSGRGAYEQYF. CDR3 bases: TGCGCCAGCAGCCAAGGCTCCCTTAGCGGGAGAGGGGCCTACGAGCAGTACTTC. This rearrangement joins TRBV4-1 to TRBJ2-7, with 9 bases that match TRBD2. The trim removed 1 base at V and 2 bases at J, leaving 12 bases unmatched. CDR3 length equals 18 residues. Germline loops: CDR1 MGHRA, CDR2 YSYEKL.

This chain uses TRBV5-5 with TRBJ2-7; D gene ambiguous. This CDR3 comprises 13 residues. Trimming removed 1 base at V and 3 bases at J, with 8 bases between. From germline, CDR1 is SGHKS and CDR2 YYEKEE (reference sequence). The CDR3, as DNA: TGTGCCAGCAGCTTGCTGGAGCACTACGAGCAGTACTTC. Its translation is CASSLLEHYEQYF.

V is TRBV19 and J is TRBJ2-1; 7 bases align to TRBD2. The germline V gene encodes CDR1 LNHDA and CDR2 SQIVND (reference sequence). The CDR3 runs 15 residues. Trimming at V came to 4 bases and at J to 0 bases, leaving 3 bases not matched to a gene. CDR3 residues: CASSRGGSSYNEQFF. CDR3 nucleotides: TGTGCCAGTAGTAGGGGCGGGAGCTCCTACAATGAGCAGTTCTTC. Using reference TRBV19 and TRBJ2-1 for the parts outside the CDR3, the full variable domain is DGGITQSPKYLFRKEGQNVTLSCEQNLNHDAMYWYRQDPGQGLRLIYYSQIVNDFQKGDIAEGYSVSREKKESFPLTVTSAQKNPTAFYLCASSRGGSSYNEQFFGPGTRLTVL.

Comments on this clone: The conserved closing phenylalanine or tryptophan is absent in this CDR3, likely reflecting a read error. No DNA is shown, since the ends of the CDR3 on it are uncertain; the CDR3 is the one TCRdb lists. V is TRBV10-2 and J is TRBJ1-4. Germline CDR1 WSHSY, CDR2 SAAADI. Counting both end residues, the CDR3 totals 14 amino acids. The CDR3 region is CASIRARAGAFISI.

The V call is TRBV4-3, the J call TRBJ2-5, with 11 bases lining up with TRBD2. The length of the CDR3 is 17 residues. Germline V lookup: CDR1 LGHNA, CDR2 YSLEER. Trimming took 3 bases from V and 2 from J; bases not matched to a gene: 8. The CDR3 region has the DNA TGCGCCAGCAGCCAGGGGGCTCTAGCGGGAGGACAAGAGACCCAGTACTTC. Translating it yields CASSQGALAGGQETQYF.

This clone appeared a few times. This chain links TRBV7-2 with TRBJ2-7, with 12 bases lining up with TRBD2. The junction had 1 base not matched to a gene; V was cut back by 4 bases and J by 3 bases. The CDR3 length is 14 residues. The germline V gene encodes CDR1 SGHTA and CDR2 FQGNSA. The CDR3 DNA follows: TGTGCCAGCAGCTCGGGACTAGCGGGCTACGAGCAGTACTTC. It encodes CASSSGLAGYEQYF.

V usage is TRBV27 and J usage is TRBJ1-5, with 7 bases matching TRBD1. Germline trimming cut 6 bases from V and 7 bases from J; bases unmatched to any gene: 12. CDR1 and CDR2 (germline): MNHEY, SMNVEV (reference sequence). This CDR3 has 15 amino acids. The CDR3 region is CASREQGRQGQPQHF. In DNA form, the CDR3 reads TGTGCCAGCAGGGAACAGGGGAGGCAAGGGCAGCCCCAGCATTTT.

The V and J genes are TRBV6-5 and TRBJ1-2; 7 bases are shared with TRBD1. Trimming removed 0 bases from V and 6 bases from J; junction bases left unmatched: 7. Germline values: CDR1 MNHEY, CDR2 SVGAGI. CDR3 length equals 15 residues. CDR3 amino acids: CASSYSDRVMNGYTF. The CDR3 DNA follows: TGTGCCAGCAGTTACTCCGACAGGGTGATGAATGGCTACACCTTC.